One sample yielded the 22 T cell receptor beta chains listed below, sequenced in a study of T-cell reconstitution after alpha-beta-depleted transplantation in children (dated by TCRdb to the mid-2010s). The method behind the library was PCR. Sequenced on an Illumina HiSeq 2500. Molecular barcoding was employed in the preparation of TCR libraries, with unique molecular identifiers being used to normalize TCRbeta repertoire quantification. Through fastp at Q25 and MiXCR, TCRdb rebuilt clones from the public reads, retaining in-frame beta chains. Each CDR3 protein gets just one entry, which takes the most common genes and DNA from the rows behind it. The sample has a few hundred thousand distinct CDR3 sequences on record, roughly an eighth of them singletons. The leading ten clones occupy about 5.6% of the sample. The sequenced sample was PBMCs from the stem cell graft donor, obtained from the stem cell graft. The origin of the receptors is a human donor who donated a stem cell graft to a child with combined immunodeficiency.

This clonotype was found a few times. V is TRBV4-3 and J is TRBJ2-5; D possibly matches TRBD1 or TRBD2 (5 bases each). CDR1 and CDR2 (germline): LGHNA, YSLEER. This CDR3 region has 15 residues. Trimming took 6 bases from V and 0 from J, leaving 14 bases between them. The CDR3 nucleotides are TGCGCCAGCAGTCGGGACGGAATGTACCAAGAGACCCAGTACTTC. Encoded protein: CASSRDGMYQETQYF.

The chain carries TRBV7-3 and TRBJ2-7; the D gene is possibly TRBD2 (7 bases). Trimming shortened V by 4 bases and J by 4 bases, and 20 bases separated the two germline ends. Looked up from germline, CDR1 is SGHTA and CDR2 is FQGTGA. CDR3 length equals 16 residues. In DNA form, the CDR3 reads TGTGCCAGCAGCTCCCTGGGGGGGCAGGGGCAATACGAGCAGTACTTC. It encodes CASSSLGGQGQYEQYF.

Only a few counts were recorded for this clonotype. The J gene is TRBJ2-3, the V gene TRBV7-2; D is undetermined. Between the trimmed V and J ends, which lost 2 bases and 4 bases, there was a span of 7 bases. The germline V gene has CDR1 SGHTA and CDR2 FQGNSA. The CDR3 runs 13 residues. The CDR3 nucleotides read TGTGCCAGCAGCTTAATCCGGCCAGATACGCAGTATTTT. It yields the protein CASSLIRPDTQYF.

This clonotype has more than one count but fewer than ten. The V and J genes are TRBV12-3 or TRBV12-4 and TRBJ2-1; 10 nucleotides match TRBD1. The CDR3 is made up of 19 amino acids. V gave up 0 bases and J gave up 6 bases; unmatched junction bases: 14. CDR3 bases: TGTGCCAGCAGTTTAGCATATGACAGGGGGCTCGATCTGGGCAATGAGCAGTTCTTC. Translating it yields CASSLAYDRGLDLGNEQFF.

V usage is TRBV19 and J usage is TRBJ2-3; 8 nucleotides match TRBD1. This CDR3 comprises 15 residues. Germline values: CDR1 LNHDA, CDR2 SQIVND (reference sequence). The V and J ends lost 4 bases and 3 bases, in that order; junction bases with no gene match: 6. CDR3: CASSRGQERTDTQYF. The CDR3 coding sequence is TGTGCCAGTAGTAGGGGACAGGAAAGGACAGATACGCAGTATTTT.

This clonotype has more than one count but fewer than ten. The gene calls are TRBV9 and TRBJ1-2; weak D call: TRBD1 (5 bases). Germline CDR1 is SGDLS and CDR2 is YYNGEE. The CDR3 has 15 amino acids. Trimming removed 1 base from V and 1 base from J, with 11 bases in between. The CDR3: CASSVLSGLNYGYTF. CDR3 nucleotide sequence: TGTGCCAGCAGCGTATTGTCAGGGCTTAACTATGGCTACACCTTC.

A few counts support this clonotype. A read error may account for a junction end that differs from germline. The chain is built from TRBV7-2 and TRBJ2-5; D call uncertain. This CDR3 region has 8 residues. CDR1 and CDR2 (germline): SGHTA, FQGNSA. The DNA for the CDR3 is TGCTCCCGGGAGACCCAGTACTTC. Encoded protein: CSRETQYF.

Many counts were recorded for this clonotype. J is TRBJ2-2 and V is TRBV13; TRBD2 aligns across 15 bases. The germline gives CDR1 PRHDT, CDR2 FYEKMQ (reference sequence). CDR3 length: 19 amino acids. The trim removed 5 bases at V and 3 bases at J, leaving 10 bases unmatched. In DNA, the CDR3 is TGTGCCAGCAGCCTCTGGGGACTAGCGGGAGGCCAGGACACCGGGGAGCTGTTTTTT. As protein: CASSLWGLAGGQDTGELFF.

The CDR3: CSVLQDRDHEQYF. CDR3 bases: TGCAGCGTTCTCCAGGACAGGGACCACGAGCAGTACTTC. V is TRBV29-1 and J is TRBJ2-7; TRBD1 agrees at 8 bases. Looked up from germline, CDR1 is SQVTM and CDR2 is ANQGSEA. The V and J ends lost 5 bases and 5 bases, in that order; junction bases with no gene match: 8. This CDR3 has 13 amino acids.

This clonotype was seen only a few times. The gene calls are TRBV12-3 or TRBV12-4 and TRBJ2-3; no clear D. The V end was cut by 0 bases, the J end by 0 bases, with 7 bases between. This CDR3 region has 15 residues. The CDR3 sequence is CASSLADSSTDTQYF. The CDR3 nucleotides are TGTGCCAGCAGTTTAGCGGATTCTAGCACAGATACGCAGTATTTT.

This clonotype appeared a few times. The chain uses TRBV29-1 and TRBJ2-7; either TRBD1 or TRBD2 may fit D (5 bases each). The CDR3 has 12 residues. CDR1 and CDR2 (germline): SQVTM, ANQGSEA. V was trimmed by 3 bases and J by 2 bases, leaving 8 bases between them. CDR3 sequence: CSVERDPYEQYF. DNA of the CDR3: TGCAGCGTTGAGAGGGACCCCTACGAGCAGTACTTC.

V usage is TRBV11-2 and J usage is TRBJ2-7; a possible D gene is TRBD1 (6 bases). The CDR3 spans 16 residues. Deletions cut 1 base from V and 2 bases from J, with 15 bases between. Germline values: CDR1 SGHAT, CDR2 FQNNGV. CDR3 DNA: TGTGCCAGCAGCTTAGGATTGACAGGCATCACCTACGAGCAGTACTTC. Translation gives CASSLGLTGITYEQYF. Full variable domain (remainder filled in from reference TRBV11-2 and TRBJ2-7): EAGVAQSPRYKIIEKRQSVAFWCNPISGHATLYWYQQILGQGPKLLIQFQNNGVVDDSQLPKDRFSAERLKGVDSTLKIQPAKLEDSAVYLCASSLGLTGITYEQYFGPGTRLTVT.

This rearrangement joins TRBV28 to TRBJ2-7, with D tentatively TRBD1 or TRBD2 (6 bases each). The V and J ends lost 5 bases and 1 base respectively, with 21 bases between them. The CDR3 is 17 residues long. Germline CDR1 MDHEN, CDR2 SYDVKM. The CDR3 bases are TGTGCCAGCAGTCCCGGGACATCCCTGGGGGGTTCCTACGAGCAGTACTTC. This encodes CASSPGTSLGGSYEQYF.

The rearrangement uses TRBV4-3 and TRBJ1-5; D is unresolved. The CDR3 loop spans 15 amino acids. V was pared by 3 bases and J by 7 bases, with 16 bases between. Germline V gene lookup returns CDR1 LGHNA and CDR2 YSLEER. CDR3 in DNA: TGCGCCAGCAGCCAGGACGATCGGCCCCAGCAGCCCCAGCATTTT. Amino acids: CASSQDDRPQQPQHF.

This clonotype was detected ten times or more. The rearrangement joins TRBV25-1 to TRBJ2-1; 8 bases match TRBD2. CDR3 size: 16 residues. Germline assignment: CDR1 MGHDK and CDR2 SYGVNS. V gave up 1 base and J gave up 5 bases; unmatched junction bases: 7. The CDR3 here is CASSESTSGLHNEQFF. CDR3 nucleotide sequence: TGTGCCAGCAGTGAATCAACTAGCGGCCTGCACAATGAGCAGTTCTTC.

There are many counts of this clonotype. V usage is TRBV18 and J usage is TRBJ2-7; possibly TRBD2 for D (6 bases). The CDR3 spans 13 residues. Deletions cut 2 bases from V and 7 bases from J, with 12 bases between. The germline CDR1 and CDR2 sequences are KGHSH and LQKENI. The CDR3 sequence: CASSPASEGEQYF. The CDR3 DNA is TGTGCCAGCTCACCAGCTAGCGAGGGTGAGCAGTACTTC. The full variable domain, completed using reference TRBV18 and TRBJ2-7, is NAGVMQNPRHLVRRRGQEARLRCSPMKGHSHVYWYRQLPEEGLKFMVYLQKENIIDESGMPKERFSAEFPKEGPSILRIQQVVRGDSAAYFCASSPASEGEQYFGPGTRLTVT.

This clonotype was observed a few times. The V call is TRBV7-9, the J call TRBJ1-1; possibly TRBD1 for D (5 bases). The germline V gene has CDR1 SEHNR and CDR2 FQNEAQ (reference sequence). V gave up 1 base and J gave up 3 bases, with 9 bases separating them. The CDR3 is made up of 14 amino acids. CDR3 protein: CASSLVRQYTEAFF. The CDR3 bases are TGTGCCAGCAGCTTAGTTAGACAGTACACTGAAGCTTTCTTT.

The chain recombines TRBV6-2 or TRBV6-3 with TRBJ1-1, with D uncertain. CDR3 length: 14 residues. Germline CDR1 and CDR2: MNHEY and SVGEGT. Trimming stripped 0 bases from V and 6 bases from J, with 11 bases between. As DNA, the CDR3 is TGTGCCAGCAGTTACTCGGACCTAGGACCTGAAGCTTTCTTT. The encoded protein is CASSYSDLGPEAFF.

In this sample, this clonotype turned up many times. The chain links TRBV24-1 to TRBJ2-3, with TRBD1 matching 10 bases. The V gene end was trimmed by 4 bases and the J gene end by 4 bases; junction bases not matched to a gene: 7. The CDR3 extends over 16 amino acids. CDR1 and CDR2 (germline): KGHDR, SFDVKD. Here the CDR3 reads CATSDPAGTGADTQYF. The CDR3 nucleotides read TGTGCCACCAGTGACCCCGCCGGGACAGGGGCAGATACGCAGTATTTT.

This clonotype was counted ten times or more. CDR3 DNA: TGCAGCGTTGGTGCCGACCCCTGGGCGGGACTAGCGGGAGAAGCGGGCTACAATGAGCAGTTCTTC. Translating gives CSVGADPWAGLAGEAGYNEQFF. The chain couples TRBV29-1 to TRBJ2-1, with 14 bases lining up with TRBD2. The V gene end was trimmed by 4 bases and the J gene end by 3 bases; junction bases not matched to a gene: 23. Germline V gives CDR1 SQVTM, CDR2 ANQGSEA. The CDR3 has 22 amino acids.

A few counts support this clonotype. CDR3 DNA: TGTGCCAGCAGTGACCCGACAAGGGGGTCCTACGAGCAGTACTTC. Translating gives CASSDPTRGSYEQYF. The chain is built from TRBV25-1 and TRBJ2-7, with a weak D call TRBD1 (6 bases). This CDR3 region has 15 residues. Trimming pared 3 bases from V and 1 base from J, leaving 13 bases between. Germline assignment: CDR1 MGHDK and CDR2 SYGVNS.

Only a few counts were recorded for this clonotype. The rearrangement uses TRBV14 and TRBJ2-3, with 9 bases fitting TRBD2. V was clipped by 5 bases and J by 3 bases; unmatched bases: 9. The length of the CDR3 is 16 residues. Looked up from germline, CDR1 is SGHDN and CDR2 is FVKESK. The CDR3 sequence is CASSYQAGGETDTQYF. CDR3 nucleotides: TGTGCCAGCAGCTACCAAGCGGGAGGCGAGACAGATACGCAGTATTTT.